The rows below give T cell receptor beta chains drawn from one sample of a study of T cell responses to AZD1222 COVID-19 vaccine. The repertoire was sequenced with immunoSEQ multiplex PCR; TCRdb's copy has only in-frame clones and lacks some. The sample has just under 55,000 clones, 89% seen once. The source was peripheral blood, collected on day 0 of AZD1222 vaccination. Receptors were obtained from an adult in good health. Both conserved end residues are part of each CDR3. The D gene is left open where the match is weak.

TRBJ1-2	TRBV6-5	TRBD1	CASSYRGGGRRMF	TGTGCCAGCAGTTACCGAGGAGGGGGCCGCCGGATGTTC
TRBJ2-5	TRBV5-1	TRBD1	CASSSTGTGQETQYF	TGCGCCAGCAGCTCGACCGGGACAGGGCAAGAGACCCAGTACTTC
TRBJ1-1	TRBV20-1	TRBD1	CSIGTATEAFF	TGCAGTATCGGGACAGCTACTGAAGCTTTCTTT
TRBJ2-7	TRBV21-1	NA	CASGPRSEQYF	TGTGCCAGCGGACCTCGGTCCGAGCAGTACTTC
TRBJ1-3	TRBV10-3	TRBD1	CAISFTGVGNTIYF	TGTGCCATCAGTTTCACAGGGGTTGGAAACACCATATATTTT
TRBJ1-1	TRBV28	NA	CASRLGGNTEAFF	TGTGCCAGCAGGTTGGGAGGGAACACTGAAGCTTTCTTT
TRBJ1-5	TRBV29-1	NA	CSHGGEGNQPQHF	TGCAGTCACGGGGGCGAGGGCAATCAGCCCCAGCATTTT
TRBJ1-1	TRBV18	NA	CASSPLLTESEAFF	TGTGCCAGCTCACCCCTCCTGACAGAATCTGAAGCTTTCTTT
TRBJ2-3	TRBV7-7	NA	CASSQGVDGDTQYF	TGTGCCAGCAGCCAAGGGGTCGACGGAGATACGCAGTATTTT
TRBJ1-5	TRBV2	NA	CASSQGREDQPQHF	TGTGCCAGCAGTCAGGGCAGGGAAGATCAGCCCCAGCATTTT
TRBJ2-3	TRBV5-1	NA	CASSLVNSRTDTQYF	TGCGCCAGCAGCTTGGTTAACTCTCGCACAGATACGCAGTATTTT